The clone carrying this T cell receptor beta chain was counted many times. This sample was included in a study of spatial heterogeneity in lung cancer. From the 5' RACE reads, TCRdb called clonotypes with MiXCR, one entry per CDR3 protein. Of about 52,000 distinct CDR3 sequences in the sample, less than 9.5% were seen once. This CDR3 region has 15 residues. The germline V gene has CDR1 LNHDA and CDR2 SQIVND (reference sequence). V was cut by 6 bases and J by 5 bases, with 20 bases left in between. Regarding time point: blood at routine non-recurrence follow-up after resection. Frozen PBMC, nontumor lung or tumor provided whole RNA, which was sequenced unsorted.

This chain joins TRBV19 and TRBJ2-7; a weak D match, TRBD1 (6 bases). The TCR comes from a female donor with early-stage non-small cell lung cancer. The specimen was PBMCs, collected at follow-up. The CDR3 DNA follows: TGTGCCAGTAGCCTACAGGGCCTGGGGATCGACGAGCAGTACTTC. Protein sequence: CASSLQGLGIDEQYF.